These T cell receptor beta chains were read from a single sample in a study of long-term antiretroviral therapy in people with HIV. Profiling relied on immunoSEQ multiplex PCR, and the TCRdb table lists in-frame clones only, not all of them. The sample has roughly 19,000 clones, about nine tenths seen once. Sample: unsorted PBMCs, taken 0.5 years after starting antiretroviral therapy. The receptors were gathered from a man aged 40-49 years with HIV. The CDR3 runs from the conserved cysteine through the conserved F or W. A D gene is named only where the DNA matches it firmly. Rows give clone size only sometimes, using once, few, many, or a class for an expanded clone.

V	D	J	size	DNA	CDR3
TRBV7-2	NA	TRBJ2-1	NA	TGTGCCAGCAGCTTAGGCGGAACCGCCTACAATGAGCAGTTCTTC	CASSLGGTAYNEQFF
TRBV20-1	NA	TRBJ2-7	few	TGCAGTGCTAGTCATGACGAGCAGTACTTC	CSASHDEQYF
TRBV13	NA	TRBJ2-3	once	TGTGCCAGCAGCCCACGAGAACGGACTCAACTTAGCACAGATACGCAGTATTTT	CASSPRERTQLSTDTQYF
TRBV29-1	NA	TRBJ1-2	NA	TGCAGCGTCGAAGATGCCCCCGGTGGTTACACCTTC	CSVEDAPGGYTF
TRBV30	TRBD2	TRBJ2-7	once	TGTGCCTGGACTAAACGGGGGGGAGTTGGATACGAGCAGTACTTC	CAWTKRGGVGYEQYF
TRBV29-1	NA	TRBJ1-2	NA	TGCAGCGCTGCGCTGAACAGCTACTATGGCTACACCTTC	CSAALNSYYGYTF
TRBV7-2	TRBD2	TRBJ2-7	once	TGTGCCAGCAGCTCCCCGGGAGGGTGGGACGAGCAGTACTTC	CASSSPGGWDEQYF
TRBV9	NA	TRBJ1-1	once	TGTGCCAGCAGCGTAGGTCTGGGAATGAACACTGAAGCTTTCTTT	CASSVGLGMNTEAFF
TRBV10-2	NA	TRBJ2-7	once	TGCGCCAGCAGTGAGTCTGGAGGGGGTAAGAACGAGCAGTACTTC	CASSESGGGKNEQYF
TRBV2	NA	TRBJ1-4	NA	TGTGCCAGCAAGACCTACGGTGCAACTAATGAAAAACTGTTTTTT	CASKTYGATNEKLFF
TRBV18	NA	TRBJ1-5	NA	TGTGCCAGCTCACCGCAGGACGATCAGCCCCAGCATTTT	CASSPQDDQPQHF
TRBV7-2	TRBD1	TRBJ1-6	NA	TGTGCCAGCAGCAAGGGGACAGACTCCTATAATTCACCCCTCCACTTT	CASSKGTDSYNSPLHF
TRBV5-6	NA	TRBJ2-3	NA	TGTGCCAGCAGCTTAAGGGACTGGGGGGACACAGATACGCAGTATTTT	CASSLRDWGDTDTQYF
TRBV9	NA	TRBJ2-2	NA	TGTGCCAGCAGCGTAGACTTTACGGACACCGGGGAGCTGTTTTTT	CASSVDFTDTGELFF
TRBV5-4	TRBD1	TRBJ2-7	NA	TGTGCCAGCAGCTTGACACAGGGGTTCGCCTACGAGCAGTACTTC	CASSLTQGFAYEQYF
TRBV5-4	NA	TRBJ1-2	once	TGTGCCAGCAGCTTGCCTGGACCGGGTGGCTACACCTTC	CASSLPGPGGYTF
TRBV28	NA	TRBJ1-5	once	TGTGCCAGCAGGGGGGGTAATAGCAATCAGCCCCAGCATTTT	CASRGGNSNQPQHF
TRBV7-9	NA	TRBJ2-3	NA	TGTGCCAGCAGCTTAGGATTCGGGTGGGGGACAGATACGCAGTATTTT	CASSLGFGWGTDTQYF
TRBV19	NA	TRBJ2-2	NA	TGTGCCAGTAGTGGGGGGGCCGACACCGGGGAGCTGTTTTTT	CASSGGADTGELFF
TRBV28	TRBD2	TRBJ2-7	NA	TGTGCCAGCAGGCCTATAGCGGGAGCGGTGTCCTACGAGCAGTACTTC	CASRPIAGAVSYEQYF
TRBV19	NA	TRBJ2-7	NA	TGTGCCAGTAGTATGCAGGGGGGCGAGCAGTACTTC	CASSMQGGEQYF
TRBV2	NA	TRBJ2-1	NA	TGTGCCAGCGAGCCCAAAAGCTCCTACAATGAGCAGTTCTTC	CASEPKSSYNEQFF
TRBV7-9	NA	TRBJ1-3	few	TGTGCCAGCAGCGCGACATCGGGAGGGGGTAACACCATATATTTT	CASSATSGGGNTIYF
TRBV5-6	NA	TRBJ2-2	NA	TGTGCCAGCAGCTTAGGTGCGGAAGGCGGTACCGGGGAGCTGTTTTTT	CASSLGAEGGTGELFF
TRBV19	TRBD2	TRBJ2-3	NA	TGTGCCAGTAGTTACCTAGCGGGGGGGCAGTCAGATACGCAGTATTTT	CASSYLAGGQSDTQYF
TRBV27	TRBD1	TRBJ1-6	NA	TGTGCCAGCAAACGGACAGGATTGTTCTATAATTCACCCCTCCACTTT	CASKRTGLFYNSPLHF
TRBV5-1	TRBD2	TRBJ2-5	NA	TGCGCCAGCAGCTTGATGGCTTCGCGGGGAGGGGAGACCCAGTACTTC	CASSLMASRGGETQYF
TRBV9	NA	TRBJ1-3	NA	TGTGCCAGCAGCGTCGGCACAACTGGAAACACCATATATTTT	CASSVGTTGNTIYF
TRBV11-2	NA	TRBJ1-5	NA	TGTGCCAGCAGCTTGTCAGGGGATCAGCCCCAGCATTTT	CASSLSGDQPQHF
TRBV14	NA	TRBJ2-7	NA	TGTGCCAGCAGCGCCGACTCGTCCTACGAGCAGTACTTC	CASSADSSYEQYF
TRBV14	NA	TRBJ2-5	NA	TGTGCCAGCAGCCAAGGGGGGGTGTACCAAGAGACCCAGTACTTC	CASSQGGVYQETQYF
TRBV19	NA	TRBJ1-1	once	TGTGCCAGTAAAGACCGGGACAACACTGAAGCTTTCTTT	CASKDRDNTEAFF
TRBV7-9	NA	TRBJ2-2	NA	TGTGCCAGCAGCTTAGCTGGGGAATCAACCGGGGAGCTGTTTTTT	CASSLAGESTGELFF
TRBV19	TRBD2	TRBJ2-1	NA	TGTGCCAGTACCCCGACTAGCGGGAACTACAATGAGCAGTTCTTC	CASTPTSGNYNEQFF
TRBV11-3	NA	TRBJ2-5	NA	TGTGCCAGCAGCGCGACGGGGGAAGAGACCCAGTACTTC	CASSATGEETQYF
TRBV7-9	NA	TRBJ2-1	NA	TGTGCCAGCAGCCAACCCGGATTCGTTTTCTATGAGCAGTTCTTC	CASSQPGFVFYEQFF
TRBV5-5	TRBD1	TRBJ1-4	NA	TGTGCCAGCAGGGCGGGACAGGGGGGCTGGAATGAAAAACTGTTTTTT	CASRAGQGGWNEKLFF
TRBV29-1	NA	TRBJ1-5	NA	TGCAGCGTCTCACAGGGTATAGATCAGCCCCAGCATTTT	CSVSQGIDQPQHF
TRBV27	TRBD2	TRBJ2-1	NA	TGTGCCAGCAGTCCCAATAGACTAGCGGTAACCTACAATGAGCAGTTCTTC	CASSPNRLAVTYNEQFF
TRBV7-8	NA	TRBJ2-3	NA	TGTGCCAGCAGCTTCGGAGGTACGCAGTATTTT	CASSFGGTQYF
TRBV7-3	NA	TRBJ2-2	NA	TGTGCCAGCAGCTGGGGGGACAGATCGAACACCGGGGAGCTGTTTTTT	CASSWGDRSNTGELFF
TRBV9	NA	TRBJ1-6	few	TGTGCCAGCAGCGTAGAAGACAGTTCCAATTCACCCCTCCACTTT	CASSVEDSSNSPLHF
TRBV7-2	NA	TRBJ2-5	NA	TGTGCCAGCAGCTTGGAGGACCCGGGAAAGACCCAGTACTTC	CASSLEDPGKTQYF
TRBV7-9	TRBD2	TRBJ2-1	NA	TGTGCCAGTTATAGCGGGGGGATCCACAATGAGCAGTTCTTC	CASYSGGIHNEQFF
TRBV15	NA	TRBJ2-2	NA	TGTGCCACCAGCAGATCAGGGACCGGGGAGCTGTTTTTT	CATSRSGTGELFF
TRBV10-3	NA	TRBJ1-1	NA	TGTGCCACTCATACAGGGATCACTGAAGCTTTCTTT	CATHTGITEAFF
TRBV28	NA	TRBJ1-5	NA	TGTGCCAGCAAAAGGGGGTATAGCAATCAGCCCCAGCATTTT	CASKRGYSNQPQHF
TRBV11-2	NA	TRBJ2-7	NA	TGTGCCAGCAGCAAACAAGGACAAGGGAGATCCTACGAGCAGTACTTC	CASSKQGQGRSYEQYF
TRBV10-3	NA	TRBJ2-7	NA	TGTGCCATCAGTGAGGGACAAATGTACGAGCAGTACTTC	CAISEGQMYEQYF
TRBV5-4	NA	TRBJ2-1	NA	TGTGCCAGCAGCTTGAGTTACAATGAGCAGTTCTTC	CASSLSYNEQFF
TRBV7-8	TRBD1	TRBJ1-1	NA	TGTGCCAGCAGGGCTACGACGGGACAGTCAGGAGCTTTCTTT	CASRATTGQSGAFF
TRBV6-6	NA	TRBJ2-5	NA	TGTGCCAGCAGTTACTCTGTGGGGGGACTTCAAGAGACCCAGTACTTC	CASSYSVGGLQETQYF
TRBV10-3	NA	TRBJ2-3	NA	TGTGCCATCAGTGAGTCCCCTACTAGCACAGATACGCAGTATTTT	CAISESPTSTDTQYF
TRBV7-9	NA	TRBJ1-2	NA	TGTGCCAGCAGCTTAGACCGGGGCCTCTATGGCTACACCTTC	CASSLDRGLYGYTF